This T cell receptor (beta chain) was recovered during a study of shared clonotypes between healthy human individuals (dated by TCRdb to about 2020). Regarding the research as a whole: The cohort comprised a couple of women and a few men aged 18 to 49 years. Blood TCR repertoires of five healthy adults were deeply sequenced to estimate repertoire size and the extent of clonotype sharing between individuals. To increase sequencing depth and limit assay-specific biases, different laboratories used diverse techniques to prepare libraries and sequence TCR repertoires. Per donor, leukapheresis produced somewhere between about 0.85 and 9.5 billion PBMCs.

This clone was seen just once. Its antigen is not yet known. Base qualities are not provided; no much larger clone lies one nucleotide away. Donors were healthy HIV-negative adults with no recently reported acute infections or vaccinations. Only Caucasian adults living in Nashville, Tennessee, USA were represented among the donors. For unsorted samples, about 85 million PBMCs were counted and genomic DNA was extracted with the QIAamp DNA Blood Mini kit. Blood was obtained by leukapheresis, after which PBMCs were separated by Ficoll-Histopaque density gradient centrifugation and cryopreserved in liquid nitrogen vapor phase. Study-wide conclusions, independent of this receptor: Sampling was limited to blood, and TCR repertoires in tissue likely differ from TCR repertoires in blood. The small number of donors limited the genetic and exposure-history diversity represented. Pairwise subsampling indicated that sequencing depth was expected to affect the degree of clonotype sharing among donors.

V gives up 10 bases and J gives up 9 bases, and the segment between their germline ends measures 13 bases. CDR1 and CDR2, per the germline V gene, are WSHSY and SAAADI. The CDR3 contains 11 residues, cysteine and phenylalanine counted. Only the CDR3 part of the read is kept: 33 bases, read in frame from the first base. Using the deep immunoSEQ assay, TCR CDR3 regions were amplified from genomic DNA by multiplex PCR. Extracted genomic DNA from each cell subset was spread evenly across all wells of several immunoSEQ 96-well plates, with each plate serving as a replicate. For unsorted PBMC, each replicate PCR was loaded with roughly 270 ng genomic DNA, equivalent to 25,000 to 35,000 T cell genomes. Ten immunoSEQ deep assay plates were used to sequence the unsorted PBMC genomic DNA. Purified libraries were measured with a Qubit 3.0 fluorometer, size-checked on a Bioanalyzer 2100, and measured again with the KAPA Library Quantification kit. Every immunoSEQ 96-well plate was sequenced on a dedicated single-read 150-cycle Illumina NextSeq 550 flow cell. The original methods were these. Because the immunoSEQ output included only junctional sequences and no quality scores, the filtering could not be the same as the filtering used for full-length reads. Sequences were annotated with PyIR, a Python wrapper for IgBLAST v1.9, and V/J genes and CDR3 were assigned using IMGT germline references. Reads with weak V/J assignments (E-value above 1e-6), missing CDR3, stop codons, out-of-frame junctions, or ambiguous translated residues were removed. V3J clonotypes were defined as sequences sharing an identical inferred V gene, J gene, and CDR3 amino acid sequence. The percentage overlap between two repertoires was calculated by dividing the number of shared unique clonotypes by the size of the smaller repertoire. Repertoire richness was assessed with RTK rarefaction, the Chao1 estimator, and Recon v2.1 estimates of unobserved clonotypes. TCRdb mirrors the immuneACCESS table, restricted to in-frame sequences. Some clones are absent from its copies; in checked studies, under half trace to an unresolved V gene, and the reason for the others is unknown. From that table come the V and J calls and clone size; the DNA was used to work out D and trimming. Across this sample there are under 600,000 clones, with roughly 72% seen only once. The top ten clonotypes cover around 12% of the sample.

This chain is built from TRBV10-2 and TRBJ2-1; D gene: possibly TRBD2, on 6 matching bases. This sequence was found in a middle-aged woman in good health. Some clones in this sample may be carry-over from other donors' samples. The sample was PBMCs. CDR3 region: CATFREVEQFF. The DNA sequence reads TGCGCCACCTTCAGGGAGGTTGAGCAGTTCTTC.